The clone carrying this T cell receptor beta chain has just one count. As yet, its antigen is unknown. Together with a sample-barcoded 5' primer, a J-beta primer mix was included in a second PCR lasting about 7 to 11 cycles. TCRdb fed the 5' RACE reads into MiXCR, producing one record per CDR3 protein. The sample holds fewer than 2,000,000 distinct CDR3 sequences, approximately 39% seen once. Drawn from each donor were approximately 9.2 milliliters of peripheral blood. Samples each yielded at least 6 micrograms of total RNA. This entry comes from a study of blood T cells in healthy people across ages. Overall study findings and caveats: In long-lived donors, naive CD4+ cell counts and diversity exceeded those of aged donors. Lack of knowledge of donor CMV status possibly confounded expanded clonotype changes.

The sample consisted of blood. The receptor's source is a human donor in good health.

The CDR3 DNA reads as TGTGCCAGCAGCTTAGGGAGAATTCCTAGCACAGATACGCAGTATTTT. Protein: CASSLGRIPSTDTQYF. J is TRBJ2-3 and V is TRBV7-3, with D tentatively TRBD2 (5 bases). This CDR3 has 16 residues. CDR1 is SGHTA and CDR2 is FQGTGA in the germline V gene. The germline V and J ends were trimmed by 2 bases and 0 bases, with 12 bases remaining between them.